The 15 T cell receptor beta chains presented below share a single source sample, sequenced in a study of blood T cell repertoires in COVID-19. This table comes from immunoSEQ multiplex PCR, and its TCRdb copy is limited to in-frame clones, with some not included. The sample has about 240,000 clones, 85% to 90% seen once. The source material was PBMCs or T cells enriched from blood (not recorded which). These receptors all come from a woman in her 30s who had recovered from COVID-19.

This chain joins TRBV6-5 and TRBJ2-3; TRBD2 aligns across 7 bases. Trimming took 2 bases from V and 5 from J; bases not matched to a gene: 7. The CDR3 loop spans 15 amino acids. From germline, CDR1 is MNHEY and CDR2 SVGAGI. The CDR3 DNA sequence: TGTGCCAGCAGTTACCCCGGGCGGGGGAGAGATACGCAGTATTTT. It specifies CASSYPGRGRDTQYF.

This sequence joins TRBV5-1 and TRBJ2-7; 8 nucleotides line up with TRBD1. The ends lost 4 bases at V and 2 bases at J; junction bases unmatched: 5. CDR1 and CDR2 from the germline V gene are SGHRS and YFSETQ. The CDR3 is 14 residues long. The CDR3: CASSRTGTTYEQYF. CDR3 nucleotide sequence: TGCGCCAGCAGCCGGACAGGGACCACCTACGAGCAGTACTTC.

This clone has just one count. This chain uses TRBV7-2 with TRBJ2-7; a possible D gene is TRBD1 (6 bases). This CDR3 is 12 amino acids long. Germline V lookup: CDR1 SGHTA, CDR2 FQGNSA. Trimming removed 5 bases from V and 3 bases from J, with 8 bases in between. The CDR3 coding sequence is TGTGCCAGCAGCCTGACAGGCTACGAGCAGTACTTC. This translates into CASSLTGYEQYF.

This chain uses TRBV5-1 with TRBJ2-1; D gene uncertain. The germline V and J ends were trimmed by 0 bases and 0 bases, with 19 bases remaining between them. Germline CDR1 SGHRS, CDR2 YFSETQ. This CDR3 has 19 amino acids. The CDR3 nucleotides are TGCGCCAGCAGCTTGGAACAGCCACGATCCATTAGCTCCTACAATGAGCAGTTCTTC. Residues: CASSLEQPRSISSYNEQFF.

The chain carries TRBV9 and TRBJ1-4; the D gene is possibly TRBD1 (5 bases). Trimming shortened V by 3 bases and J by 10 bases, and 16 bases separated the two germline ends. This CDR3 has 14 amino acids. The germline gives CDR1 SGDLS, CDR2 YYNGEE. CDR3 bases: TGTGCCAGCAGCGGATCAGCGGGGGACCGAAAACTGTTTTTT. Its protein product is CASSGSAGDRKLFF.

This sequence joins TRBV5-1 and TRBJ2-1; TRBD2 agrees at 7 bases. After removal of 2 bases from V and 4 bases from J, the junction contained 6 bases not matched to a gene. Germline V gene sequence: CDR1 SGHRS, CDR2 YFSETQ. The CDR3 has 15 amino acids. The CDR3 protein is CASSLDSSGYNEQFF. DNA for the CDR3: TGCGCCAGCAGCTTAGATTCTAGCGGATACAATGAGCAGTTCTTC.

The chain carries TRBV20-1 and TRBJ1-5, with D perhaps matching TRBD1 (5 bases). CDR1 is DFQATT and CDR2 is SNEGSKA in the germline V gene (reference sequence). Trimming removed 3 bases at V and 9 bases at J, with 18 bases between. The CDR3 sequence is 14 residues long. The CDR3 coding sequence is TGCAGTGCTAGTAGCTCTGGGGGGATTTTGCCCCAGCATTTT. Translated, it gives CSASSSGGILPQHF.

The V and J genes are TRBV9 and TRBJ1-6; no clear D. The V and J ends lost 1 base and 5 bases respectively, with 4 bases between them. CDR1 SGDLS and CDR2 YYNGEE come from the germline V gene. The CDR3 totals 13 residues. The chain's CDR3 is CASSVTDNSPLHF. The CDR3 nucleotides are TGTGCCAGCAGCGTAACAGATAATTCACCCCTCCACTTT.

The J gene is TRBJ1-5, the V gene TRBV18, with 8 positions matching TRBD1. In germline, CDR1 is KGHSH, CDR2 LQKENI. This CDR3 has 15 residues. The V gene end was trimmed by 4 bases and the J gene end by 2 bases; junction bases not matched to a gene: 4. This CDR3 reads CASSRTGYGNQPQHF. In DNA, the CDR3 is TGTGCCAGCTCACGGACAGGGTATGGCAATCAGCCCCAGCATTTT.

This chain joins TRBV27 and TRBJ1-6; D possibly corresponds to TRBD1 (5 bases). Looked up from germline, CDR1 is MNHEY and CDR2 is SMNVEV (reference sequence). The CDR3 contains 17 residues. The V and J ends lost 7 bases and 0 bases respectively, with 16 bases between them. The CDR3 reads CASKSFRVSSYNSPLHF. CDR3 nucleotide sequence: TGTGCCAGCAAGTCCTTCAGGGTTAGCTCCTATAATTCACCCCTCCACTTT.

This clone was observed a few times. The chain is built from TRBV4-3 and TRBJ1-4; D is undetermined. In germline, CDR1 is LGHNA, CDR2 YSLEER. Deletions cut 0 bases from V and 5 bases from J, with 13 bases between. CDR3 length: 16 residues. The CDR3 reads CASSQEGGLLNEKLFF. The CDR3 DNA sequence: TGCGCCAGCAGCCAAGAAGGAGGCCTGTTGAATGAAAAACTGTTTTTT.

The genes are TRBV9 and TRBJ2-7; the match to TRBD2 covers 13 bases. CDR1 SGDLS and CDR2 YYNGEE come from the germline V gene. The CDR3 spans 18 residues. V was pared by 0 bases and J by 7 bases, with 13 bases of the junction left unmatched. The CDR3 region is CASSVAGLAGPGAGEQYF. CDR3 in DNA: TGTGCCAGCAGCGTAGCGGGACTAGCGGGACCTGGGGCTGGGGAGCAGTACTTC.

This chain links TRBV5-1 with TRBJ1-5; D remains unclear. From germline, CDR1 is SGHRS and CDR2 YFSETQ. This CDR3 has 16 amino acids. Trimming took 1 base from V and 2 from J, leaving 13 bases between them. In DNA form, the CDR3 reads TGCGCCAGCAGCTTGTATGGCATCTTTGGCAATCAGCCCCAGCATTTT. It yields the protein CASSLYGIFGNQPQHF.

This clone was seen a handful of times. The chain carries TRBV4-2 and TRBJ2-7; 7 nucleotides match TRBD1. Germline assignment: CDR1 LGHNA and CDR2 YNFKEQ. Unmatched junction bases numbered 12, after V lost 2 bases and J lost 5 bases. The CDR3 totals 16 residues. CDR3 protein: CASSQTWDSNVHEQYF. The DNA of the CDR3 is TGTGCCAGCAGCCAAACATGGGACAGCAACGTCCACGAGCAGTACTTC.

The genes are TRBV27 and TRBJ1-1; D gene uncertain. Germline V lookup: CDR1 MNHEY, CDR2 SMNVEV (reference sequence). This CDR3 has 15 residues. With 3 bases removed from V and 4 bases from J, the gap between germline ends came to 15 bases. This CDR3 reads CASSLEDPRVTEAFF. The DNA of the CDR3 is TGTGCCAGCAGTTTGGAGGACCCCCGGGTCACTGAAGCTTTCTTT.